This TCR beta chain came from a study of OX40 agonist ivuxolimab in advanced cancers. Data came from immunoSEQ multiplex PCR; TCRdb stores just in-frame clones and leaves some out. The table has 75,000 to 95,000 clones, 85% seen once. The source is an adult with an advanced solid tumor such as melanoma, head and neck, liver or kidney cancer. The material was CD4+ or CD8+ T cells sorted from blood, obtained in a trial of the OX40 agonist ivuxolimab.

CDR3 nucleotides: TGTGCCAGCAGCGTAGCTACGGGACTAGCGGGGGGAAGGAACACCGGGGAGCTGTTTTTT. Protein sequence: CASSVATGLAGGRNTGELFF. The J gene is TRBJ2-2, the V gene TRBV9; 15 bases match TRBD2. Germline V gene lookup returns CDR1 SGDLS and CDR2 YYNGEE. This CDR3 region has 20 residues. The trim removed 0 bases at V and 1 base at J, leaving 7 bases unmatched.